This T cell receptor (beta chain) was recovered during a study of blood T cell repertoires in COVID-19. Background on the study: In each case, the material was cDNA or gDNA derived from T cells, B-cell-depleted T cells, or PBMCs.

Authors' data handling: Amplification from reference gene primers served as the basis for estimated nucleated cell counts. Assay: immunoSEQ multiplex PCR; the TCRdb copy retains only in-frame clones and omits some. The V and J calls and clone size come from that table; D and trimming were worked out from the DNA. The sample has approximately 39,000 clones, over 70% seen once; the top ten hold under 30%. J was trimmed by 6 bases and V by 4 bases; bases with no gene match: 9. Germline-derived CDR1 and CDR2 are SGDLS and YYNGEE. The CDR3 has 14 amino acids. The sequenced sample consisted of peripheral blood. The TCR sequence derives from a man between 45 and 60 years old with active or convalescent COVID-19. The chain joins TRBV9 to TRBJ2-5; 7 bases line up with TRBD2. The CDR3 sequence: CASSPRGGAQTQYF. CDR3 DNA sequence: TGTGCCAGCAGCCCCCGCGGGGGTGCACAGACCCAGTACTTC.